This TCR beta chain was profiled in a study of blood T cell repertoires in COVID-19. Study in general: From the United States, Italy and Spain came samples of acute and convalescent COVID-19.

How the authors handled the data: Estimated nucleated cell counts came from reference gene primer amplification. The method was immunoSEQ multiplex PCR; TCRdb's version includes in-frame clones alone and lacks a portion of them. V, J and clone size are taken as reported in that table, and D and trimming were inferred from the DNA itself. The table has approximately 230,000 clones, about 89% seen once. Cohort 3 donors counted as recovered after two negative PCRs, clearance, or resolved symptoms. Unmatched junction bases numbered 10, after V lost 4 bases and J lost 6 bases. The CDR3 has 16 residues. Germline CDR1 reads LGHDT; CDR2 reads YNNKEL (reference sequence).

Sample: PBMCs or T cells enriched from blood (not recorded which). The receptor comes from a woman younger than 45 who had recovered from COVID-19. The V call is TRBV3-1 (or the pseudogene TRBV3-2), the J call TRBJ1-1, with 11 bases matching TRBD1. This chain's CDR3 is CASSRTGTGGLAEAFF. As DNA, the CDR3 is TGTGCCAGCAGCCGAACCGGGACAGGGGGTCTAGCTGAAGCTTTCTTT.